The next 20 T cell receptor beta chains were all read from a single sample in a study of identical twins. TCRdb analysed the 5' RACE reads with MiXCR anew, one entry per CDR3 protein. The sample holds hundreds of thousands of distinct CDR3 sequences, around 5.7% seen once. Sequencing used naive T cells sorted from blood. Source of these receptors: a man aged 18 to 35 in good health.

This clonotype was counted at least ten times. J is TRBJ2-1 and V is TRBV7-6; a weak D match, TRBD2 (6 bases). Trimming removed 2 bases from V and 7 bases from J, with 18 bases in between. Germline CDR1 is SGHVS and CDR2 is FNYEAQ. The CDR3 is 16 amino acids. In nucleotides, the CDR3 is TGTGCCAGCAGCTTAAGAACGGGGGAGATTAGGAATGAGCAGTTCTTC. It encodes CASSLRTGEIRNEQFF. The full variable domain, completed using reference TRBV7-6 and TRBJ2-1, is GAGVSQSPRYKVTKRGQDVALRCDPISGHVSLYWYRQALGQGPEFLTYFNYEAQQDKSGLPNDRFSAERPEGSISTLTIQRTEQRDSAMYRCASSLRTGEIRNEQFFGPGTRLTVL.

This clonotype was recorded at least ten times. The chain uses TRBV28 and TRBJ1-1; perhaps TRBD1 as D (5 bases). Germline-derived CDR1 and CDR2 are MDHEN and SYDVKM. The CDR3 totals 13 residues. V lost 4 bases and J 7 bases, leaving 13 bases between the germline ends. The DNA for the CDR3 is TGTGCCAGCAGTTCAGGGTTAACGGTTGAAGCTTTCTTT. This gives the protein CASSSGLTVEAFF.

The V gene is TRBV20-1, the J gene TRBJ2-3; TRBD1 might be the D (5 bases). This CDR3 comprises 13 residues. Germline V CDR1 and CDR2: DFQATT, SNEGSKA (reference sequence). V was pared by 0 bases and J by 10 bases, with 14 bases between. The DNA of the CDR3 is TGCAGTGCTAGAGATAGGGGCCCCGGCGCGCAGTATTTT. This translates into CSARDRGPGAQYF.

The CDR3 coding sequence is TGTGCCAGCAGCTCCTTTGGGGGGACGGGAGAGACCCAGTACTTC. Translation: CASSSFGGTGETQYF. The chain links TRBV7-9 to TRBJ2-5, with D possibly matching TRBD2 (6 bases). The CDR3 contains 15 residues. Germline CDR1 SEHNR, CDR2 FQNEAQ (reference sequence). V was shortened by 4 bases and J by 4 bases, with 16 bases between the two germline ends.

This clonotype has just a few counts. V and J are TRBV20-1 and TRBJ2-5; weak D call: TRBD2 (6 bases). Trimming removed 4 bases from V and 2 bases from J, with 14 bases in between. This CDR3 has 14 residues. Germline assignment: CDR1 DFQATT and CDR2 SNEGSKA (reference sequence). The CDR3 here is CSAIGSGYQETQYF. CDR3 sequence (DNA): TGCAGTGCTATAGGTAGCGGCTATCAAGAGACCCAGTACTTC.

This clonotype showed up many times. This rearrangement joins TRBV29-1 to TRBJ2-3; the match to TRBD1 covers 9 bases. J gave up 6 bases and V 4 bases, and 17 bases lay outside the gene matches. The germline V gene encodes CDR1 SQVTM and CDR2 ANQGSEA. The CDR3 contains 17 residues. The chain's CDR3 is CSVVLVPGQGVRDTQYF. Written as DNA, the CDR3 is TGCAGCGTTGTCTTAGTCCCGGGACAGGGTGTCAGGGATACGCAGTATTTT.

This clonotype was seen ten or more times. The V gene is TRBV7-3, the J gene TRBJ2-7, with D possibly being TRBD2 (5 bases). This CDR3 has 14 amino acids. The germline V and J ends were trimmed by 2 bases and 3 bases, with 11 bases remaining between them. Per germline, CDR1 SGHTA and CDR2 FQGTGA. The CDR3 region is CASSLLPGSYEQYF. In nucleotides, the CDR3 is TGTGCCAGCAGCTTACTTCCGGGAAGCTACGAGCAGTACTTC.

Many counts were recorded for this clonotype. DNA for the CDR3: TGTGCCAGCACAAGGGGTGGAAACACCATATATTTT. It is translated as CASTRGGNTIYF. This sequence joins TRBV7-2 and TRBJ1-3, with D tentatively TRBD1 (5 bases). This CDR3 has 12 amino acids. Trimming shortened V by 7 bases and J by 3 bases, and 7 bases separated the two germline ends. Germline V lookup: CDR1 SGHTA, CDR2 FQGNSA. The full variable domain, its missing parts supplied by reference TRBV7-2 and TRBJ1-3, is GAGVSQSPSNKVTEKGKDVELRCDPISGHTALYWYRQSLGQGLEFLIYFQGNSAPDKSGLPSDRFSAERTGGSVSTLTIQRTQQEDSAVYLCASTRGGNTIYFGEGSWLTVV.

This clonotype was counted at least ten times. The chain recombines TRBV20-1 with TRBJ2-7; TRBD2 aligns across 11 bases. Germline CDR1 is DFQATT and CDR2 is SNEGSKA (reference sequence). The ends lost 1 base at V and 4 bases at J; junction bases unmatched: 3. The CDR3 covers 14 residues. The CDR3 DNA is TGCAGTGCTAGAGGGCTAGCGGGAGGTTACGAGCAGTACTTC. It specifies CSARGLAGGYEQYF.

The sample holds many counts of this clonotype. The rearrangement links TRBV27 to TRBJ2-3; 11 nucleotides match TRBD2. Germline values: CDR1 MNHEY, CDR2 SMNVEV (reference sequence). CDR3 length: 17 amino acids. V was clipped by 4 bases and J by 1 base; unmatched bases: 7. The CDR3 coding sequence is TGTGCCAGCAGTTCCTTAGCGGGAGGGCCGGGCACAGATACGCAGTATTTT. This sequence encodes CASSSLAGGPGTDTQYF.

This clonotype was counted at least ten times. The chain joins TRBV7-2 to TRBJ2-1; 8 nucleotides agree with TRBD2. This CDR3 contains 12 residues. From germline, CDR1 is SGHTA and CDR2 FQGNSA. Losses at the gene ends were 0 bases for V and 13 bases for J; bases not matched to a gene: 2. CDR3 amino acids: CASSLAAGGQFF. The CDR3 DNA follows: TGTGCCAGCAGCTTAGCGGCGGGAGGTCAGTTCTTC.

V is TRBV14 and J is TRBJ2-7; D is undetermined. CDR3 length: 15 residues. CDR1 and CDR2 (germline): SGHDN, FVKESK. V was shortened by 3 bases and J by 3 bases, with 15 bases between the two germline ends. CDR3 in amino acids: CASSQELGLNYEQYF. CDR3 nucleotide sequence: TGTGCCAGCAGCCAGGAACTGGGTCTAAACTACGAGCAGTACTTC. The whole variable domain, remainder taken from reference TRBV14 and TRBJ2-7, is EAGVTQFPSHSVIEKGQTVTLRCDPISGHDNLYWYRRVMGKEIKFLLHFVKESKQDESGMPNNRFLAERTGGTYSTLKVQPAELEDSGVYFCASSQELGLNYEQYFGPGTRLTVT.

In this sample, this clonotype turned up many times. The rearrangement joins TRBV5-1 to TRBJ2-7; possibly TRBD1 or TRBD2 for D (6 bases each). This CDR3 spans 13 amino acids. The V and J ends lost 3 bases and 4 bases respectively, with 11 bases between them. CDR1 and CDR2 (germline): SGHRS, YFSETQ. The CDR3 DNA follows: TGCGCCAGCAGCTGGAGGGGGAAATACGAGCAGTACGTC. It translates to CASSWRGKYEQYV.

This clonotype was counted many times. This chain links TRBV6-1 with TRBJ2-5; D unclear. Germline loops: CDR1 MNHNS, CDR2 SASEGT. The CDR3 runs to 14 residues. V dropped 7 bases and J dropped 0 bases, with 12 bases sitting between them. The DNA for the CDR3 is TGTGCCAGCAAATCGTTGAGTAACCAAGAGACCCAGTACTTC. Translated: CASKSLSNQETQYF.

The V gene is TRBV4-3, the J gene TRBJ1-2; D possibly corresponds to TRBD1 (5 bases). The V and J ends lost 0 bases and 7 bases respectively, with 12 bases between them. This CDR3 has 14 amino acids. CDR1 is LGHNA and CDR2 is YSLEER in the germline V gene. CDR3 sequence reads: CASSQERGSGGYTF. Written as DNA, the CDR3 is TGCGCCAGCAGCCAAGAGCGGGGGTCCGGTGGCTACACCTTC.

This clonotype showed up many times. The rearrangement links TRBV6-2 or TRBV6-3 to TRBJ2-2; 7 bases match TRBD2. The CDR3 loop spans 14 amino acids. V was clipped by 10 bases and J by 4 bases; unmatched bases: 9. CDR1 is MNHEY and CDR2 is SVGEGT in the germline V gene. The CDR3 DNA follows: TGTGCCACTCAGAGGCGGGAGAGCACCGGGGAGCTGTTTTTT. It is translated as CATQRRESTGELFF.

CDR3 coding DNA: TGTGCCAGCAGCCATGGCATCGGGGCTCAAGAGACCCAGTACTTC. It specifies CASSHGIGAQETQYF. This sequence joins TRBV14 and TRBJ2-5; D may match TRBD1 or TRBD2 (5 bases each). V was clipped by 3 bases and J by 2 bases, with 13 bases between them. The CDR3 runs to 15 residues. Looked up from germline, CDR1 is SGHDN and CDR2 is FVKESK.

The sample holds many counts of this clonotype. The CDR3 DNA is TGTGCCAGCAGATCCGGGACAGGATACTATGGCTACACCTTC. It encodes CASRSGTGYYGYTF. The gene calls are TRBV6-1 and TRBJ1-2, with 8 bases identical to TRBD1. Looked up from germline, CDR1 is MNHNS and CDR2 is SASEGT. The CDR3 extends over 14 amino acids. With V trimmed by 6 bases and J by 3 bases, 6 bases remained unmatched.

This clonotype has only a few counts. This chain joins TRBV20-1 and TRBJ2-3, with 9 bases aligning to TRBD2. The germline V gene has CDR1 DFQATT and CDR2 SNEGSKA (reference sequence). With 2 bases clipped from V and 2 bases from J, the junction kept 8 bases outside the gene matches. The CDR3 length is 16 residues. The CDR3 DNA reads as TGCAGTGCTAGACACTTACTAGCGGGCTACACAGATACGCAGTATTTT. Residues: CSARHLLAGYTDTQYF.

The table lists this clonotype with a few counts. CDR3 region: CASSQSRGGTNQPQHF. The CDR3 DNA reads as TGTGCCAGCAGCCAATCGCGGGGGGGCACCAATCAGCCCCAGCATTTT. V usage is TRBV16 and J usage is TRBJ1-5, with TRBD1 as a possible D gene (6 bases). The germline V and J ends were trimmed by 0 bases and 3 bases, with 12 bases remaining between them. CDR3 length: 16 residues. The germline V gene encodes CDR1 KGHSY and CDR2 FQNENV.